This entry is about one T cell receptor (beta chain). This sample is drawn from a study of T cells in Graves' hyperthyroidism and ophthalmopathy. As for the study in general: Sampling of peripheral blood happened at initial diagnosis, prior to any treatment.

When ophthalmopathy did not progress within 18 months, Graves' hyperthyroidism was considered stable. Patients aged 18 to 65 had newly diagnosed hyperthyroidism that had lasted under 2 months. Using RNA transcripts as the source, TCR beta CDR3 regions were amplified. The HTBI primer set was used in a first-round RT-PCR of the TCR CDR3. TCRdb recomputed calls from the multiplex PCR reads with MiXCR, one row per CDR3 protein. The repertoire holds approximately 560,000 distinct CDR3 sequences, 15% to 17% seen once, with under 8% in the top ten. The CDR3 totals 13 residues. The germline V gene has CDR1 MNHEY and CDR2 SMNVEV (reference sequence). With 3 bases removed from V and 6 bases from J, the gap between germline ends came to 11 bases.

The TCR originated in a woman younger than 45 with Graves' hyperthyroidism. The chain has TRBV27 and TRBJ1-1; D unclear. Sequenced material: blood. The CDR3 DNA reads TGTGCCAGCAGTTTGTACAGAAAGTCTGAAGCTTTCTTT. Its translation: CASSLYRKSEAFF.